The 11 T cell receptor beta chains reported below all come from one sample, sequenced in a study of blood T cell repertoires in COVID-19. Assay: immunoSEQ multiplex PCR; the TCRdb copy retains only in-frame clones and omits some. The repertoire holds fewer than 120,000 clones, with over 75% as singletons. Sequencing input: peripheral blood. Receptors were obtained from a woman older than 75 with active or convalescent COVID-19.

J is TRBJ2-5 and V is TRBV6-1; TRBD1 is a possible D gene (5 bases). The V and J ends lost 1 base and 4 bases respectively, with 13 bases between them. Per the germline V gene, CDR1 is MNHNS and CDR2 is SASEGT. This CDR3 contains 15 residues. The CDR3 is CASSEDAGRRETQYF. The CDR3 nucleotides are TGTGCCAGCAGTGAAGATGCAGGGCGGCGAGAGACCCAGTACTTC.

V usage is TRBV10-2 and J usage is TRBJ2-3; 8 bases fit TRBD2. CDR1 and CDR2 from the germline V gene are WSHSY and SAAADI. V lost 10 bases and J lost 2; bases outside the gene matches: 5. CDR3 size: 13 residues. CDR3 coding DNA: TGCGCCATCCTACTAGCGGACACAGATACGCAGTATTTT. Protein: CAILLADTDTQYF.

CDR3 amino acids: CASSNSGSSYNEQFF. DNA of the CDR3: TGTGCCAGTAGTAATAGCGGAAGCTCCTACAATGAGCAGTTCTTC. V is TRBV19 and J is TRBJ2-1, with D tentatively TRBD2 (6 bases). V dropped 4 bases and J dropped 0 bases, with 10 bases sitting between them. Germline V gives CDR1 LNHDA, CDR2 SQIVND (reference sequence). There are 15 residues in the CDR3.

The chain recombines TRBV7-3 with TRBJ2-2; TRBD1 is a possible D gene (6 bases). Looked up from germline, CDR1 is SGHTA and CDR2 is FQGTGA. CDR3 length: 14 amino acids. V was pared by 5 bases and J by 4 bases, with 11 bases between. The CDR3 is CASSLGQPTGELFF. Here the CDR3 DNA reads TGTGCCAGCAGCCTGGGACAACCCACCGGGGAGCTGTTTTTT.

Only one count was recorded for this clone. The CDR3 here is CASMGYRGSYEQYF. Written as DNA, the CDR3 is TGTGCCAGCATGGGATACAGGGGCTCCTACGAGCAGTACTTC. The chain couples TRBV6-5 to TRBJ2-7, with TRBD1 identical over 7 bases. The junction had 6 bases not matched to a gene; V was cut back by 7 bases and J by 0 bases. The CDR3 runs 14 residues. Germline CDR1 MNHEY, CDR2 SVGAGI.

The chain couples TRBV7-3 to TRBJ1-1; 9 bases are shared with TRBD1. The ends lost 2 bases at V and 8 bases at J; junction bases unmatched: 15. CDR3 length: 17 amino acids. Germline V gene data show CDR1 as SGHTA and CDR2 as FQGTGA. The CDR3 coding sequence is TGTGCCAGCAGCTTATTGGGACAGGGCTATCAAGGAGGGGAAGCTTTCTTT. Translating it yields CASSLLGQGYQGGEAFF.

The genes are TRBV14 and TRBJ2-7; 10 bases are a match to TRBD2. CDR1 and CDR2 from the germline V gene are SGHDN and FVKESK. J lost 2 bases, V lost 6 bases, and 4 bases had no gene match. The CDR3 length is 14 residues. This chain's CDR3 is CASRRSGRTYEQYF. In DNA form, the CDR3 reads TGTGCCAGCAGGCGTAGCGGGAGGACCTACGAGCAGTACTTC.

The CDR3 DNA follows: TGTGCCAGCAGCCACCGACAGGGGGCAGAGAACGAGCAGTACTTC. Amino acid sequence: CASSHRQGAENEQYF. The chain couples TRBV4-2 to TRBJ2-7, with TRBD1 matching over 10 bases. Germline CDR1 LGHNA, CDR2 YNFKEQ. J was trimmed by 5 bases and V by 3 bases; bases with no gene match: 7. The CDR3 is made up of 15 amino acids.

The V call is TRBV18, the J call TRBJ2-7, with D possibly TRBD1 on 5 matching bases. Germline-derived CDR1 and CDR2 are KGHSH and LQKENI. The V gene lost 6 bases and the J gene lost 7 bases, with 16 bases spanning the gap. This CDR3 is built from 13 residues. The CDR3, as DNA: TGTGCCAGCTCGTCTGGGGCCAGGCCGGAGCAGTACTTC. Residues: CASSSGARPEQYF.

The chain carries TRBV19 and TRBJ1-4, with a weak D call TRBD1 (6 bases). The CDR3 is made up of 17 amino acids. Trimming removed 4 bases at V and 0 bases at J, with 15 bases between. The germline gives CDR1 LNHDA, CDR2 SQIVND (reference sequence). CDR3 coding DNA: TGTGCCAGTAGTACCCAGGGGCGGTTGACAACTAATGAAAAACTGTTTTTT. This codes for CASSTQGRLTTNEKLFF.

The V gene is TRBV30, the J gene TRBJ1-4, with TRBD1 identical over 7 bases. CDR1 is GTSNPN, CDR2 SVGIG, per germline (reference sequence). The CDR3 contains 13 residues. Losses at the gene ends were 3 bases for V and 8 bases for J; bases not matched to a gene: 6. CDR3 sequence reads: CAWRAGGGEKLFF. As DNA, the CDR3 is TGTGCCTGGAGGGCAGGGGGAGGCGAAAAACTGTTTTTT.